The next 3 T cell receptor beta chains were all read from a single sample in a study of low-dose radiotherapy and immunotherapy resistance in tumors. Time point indicated: after trial treatment. The treatment here: LDRT plus nivolumab, ipilimumab, low-dose cyclophosphamide and aspirin (RACIN trial). Primers targeting TRAV and TRBV primed first-strand cDNA, covering alpha and beta chains. It was with a constant-region primer and a V-primer adapter that TCRs were amplified over roughly 19 PCR cycles. From the reads, TCRdb called clonotypes with MiXCR, one entry per CDR3 protein. Here the sample spans just over 90,000 distinct CDR3 sequences, about 20% being singletons. The sequences come from PBMCs, collected after low-dose radiotherapy plus immunotherapy. These receptors came from a female donor with ovarian cancer.

This clonotype was observed a few times. The chain uses TRBV28 and TRBJ2-7, with a weak D call TRBD2 (5 bases). Trimming stripped 6 bases from V and 0 bases from J, with 12 bases between. CDR1 is MDHEN, CDR2 SYDVKM, per germline. The CDR3 covers 14 residues. The CDR3 region is CASSGVLGSYEQYF. The CDR3 nucleotides are TGTGCCAGCAGCGGGGTCCTGGGCTCCTACGAGCAGTACTTC.

The table lists this clonotype with many counts. The chain has TRBV25-1 and TRBJ2-1; TRBD1 matches at 7 bases. The CDR3 is 15 amino acids. Germline V lookup: CDR1 MGHDK, CDR2 SYGVNS. The trim removed 5 bases at V and 7 bases at J, leaving 11 bases unmatched. Here the CDR3 DNA reads TGTGCCAGCAGTCGCGCAGGGGGAACGCTAAATGAGCAGTTCTTC. Protein sequence: CASSRAGGTLNEQFF.

This clonotype came up a few times. This chain joins TRBV6-8 and TRBJ1-1; 9 bases fit TRBD1. Trimming cost V 3 bases and J 0 bases; bases outside gene matches: 8. CDR1 and CDR2 from the germline V gene are MNHGY and SAAAGT. CDR3 length: 17 residues. CDR3 protein: CASSYGTGTGMNTEAFF. The CDR3 DNA sequence: TGTGCCAGCAGTTATGGGACCGGGACAGGGATGAACACTGAAGCTTTCTTT.